Ten or more counts support the clone carrying this TCR beta chain. Preparation of TCR beta libraries was done by quantitative 5'-RACE with molecular barcodes. One entry per CDR3 protein, called by TCRdb with MiXCR from the 5' RACE reads. The profile shows approximately 200,000 distinct CDR3 sequences, roughly 13% of them singletons. Trimming stripped 4 bases from V and 2 bases from J, with 13 bases between. The length of the CDR3 is 15 residues. Germline lookup yields CDR1 MNHEY and CDR2 SVGEGT. This record belongs to a study of CD8 T cells in ankylosing spondylitis. This rearrangement joins TRBV6-2 or TRBV6-3 to TRBJ2-3; D is unclear. The sequence was collected from a male donor with ankylosing spondylitis or in good health (not recorded which). Material: blood, either unsorted or a sorted T cell fraction (not recorded which). The DNA for the CDR3 is TGTGCCAGCAGTTCCTCGACGGCCTCCACAGATACGCAGTATTTT. This gives the protein CASSSSTASTDTQYF.